This record looks at one TCR beta chain sequence and its context. The data were taken from a study of cytomegalovirus exposure and HLA in healthy donors. PCR involved 60 Vbeta and 13 Jbeta primers. TCRdb's table, derived via immunoSEQ multiplex PCR, lists solely in-frame clones and lacks some. Recorded for this sample: around 70,000 clones. This CDR3 comprises 14 residues. Trimming cost V 7 bases and J 0 bases; bases outside gene matches: 4. Germline V gene data show CDR1 as SQVTM and CDR2 as ANQGSEA. V usage is TRBV29-1 and J usage is TRBJ1-4; 8 nucleotides match TRBD1. This TCR came from a woman aged 25 to 39 in good health and CMV-seronegative. Material: PBMCs. The CDR3 loop is CSAQGAPTNEKLFF. The DNA for the CDR3 is TGCAGCGCGCAGGGGGCGCCAACTAATGAAAAACTGTTTTTT.